The T cell receptor (beta chain) under discussion was sequenced for a study of T cells in Graves' hyperthyroidism and ophthalmopathy. At the level of the study: Once the initial diagnosis was made, peripheral blood was obtained before any treatment. Overall study results and limits: Ophthalmopathy could be told apart from stable hyperthyroidism with a 13 V-J model. For ophthalmopathy, model prediction preceded onset by a median 6.5 months.

CDR1 and CDR2 (germline): SGHDT, YYEEEE. V lost 0 bases and J lost 1, with 8 bases in between. The CDR3 is 15 residues long. Patients aged 18 to 65 had newly diagnosed hyperthyroidism of under 2 months' duration. Researchers amplified the TCR beta CDR3 regions from RNA transcripts. The HTBI primer set served for first-round RT-PCR of the TCR CDR3. TCRdb ran MiXCR on the multiplex PCR reads and lists one entry per CDR3 protein. There are under 400,000 distinct CDR3 sequences in the sample; 18% occur only once, and around 54% lies in the top ten. This clonotype was seen at least ten times. What it binds is unknown.

This chain links TRBV5-6 with TRBJ1-5, with D maybe TRBD1 (6 bases). Sequencing was carried out using blood. The TCR was taken from a woman in her 50s with Graves' hyperthyroidism. CDR3 sequence reads: CASSLGGGSNQPQHF. In nucleotides, the CDR3 is TGTGCCAGCAGCTTGGGAGGGGGGAGCAATCAGCCCCAGCATTTT.